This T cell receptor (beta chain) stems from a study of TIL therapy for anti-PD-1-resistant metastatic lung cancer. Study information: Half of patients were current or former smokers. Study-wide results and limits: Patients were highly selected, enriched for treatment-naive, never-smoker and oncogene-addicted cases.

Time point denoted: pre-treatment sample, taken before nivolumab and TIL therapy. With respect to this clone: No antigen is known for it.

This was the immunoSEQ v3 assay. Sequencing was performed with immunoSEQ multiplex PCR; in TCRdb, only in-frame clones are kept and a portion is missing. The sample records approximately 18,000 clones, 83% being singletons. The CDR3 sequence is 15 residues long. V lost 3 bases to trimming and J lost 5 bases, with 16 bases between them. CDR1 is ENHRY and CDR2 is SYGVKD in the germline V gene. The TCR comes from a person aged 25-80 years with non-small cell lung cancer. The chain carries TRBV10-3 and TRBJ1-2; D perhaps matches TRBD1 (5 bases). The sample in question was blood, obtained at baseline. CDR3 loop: CAISDLEPWGYGYTF. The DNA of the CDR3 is TGTGCCATCAGTGACCTCGAGCCGTGGGGGTATGGCTACACCTTC.